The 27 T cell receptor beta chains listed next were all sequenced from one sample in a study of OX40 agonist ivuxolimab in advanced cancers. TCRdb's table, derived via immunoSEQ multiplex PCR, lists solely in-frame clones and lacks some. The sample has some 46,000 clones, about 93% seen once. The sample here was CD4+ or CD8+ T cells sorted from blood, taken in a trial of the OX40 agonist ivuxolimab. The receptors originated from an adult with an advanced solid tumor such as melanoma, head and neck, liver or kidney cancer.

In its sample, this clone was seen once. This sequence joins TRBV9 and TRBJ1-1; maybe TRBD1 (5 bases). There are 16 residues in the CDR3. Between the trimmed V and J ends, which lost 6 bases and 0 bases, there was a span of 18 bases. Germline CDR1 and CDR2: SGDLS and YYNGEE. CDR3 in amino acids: CASTPWGEHMNTEAFF. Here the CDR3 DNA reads TGTGCCAGCACCCCGTGGGGGGAACACATGAACACTGAAGCTTTCTTT.

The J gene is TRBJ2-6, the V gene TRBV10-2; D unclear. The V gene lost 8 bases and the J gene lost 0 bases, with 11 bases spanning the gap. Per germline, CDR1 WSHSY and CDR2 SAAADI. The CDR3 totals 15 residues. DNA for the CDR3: TGCGCCAGCTTTGTCGGAGTCTCTGGGGCCAACGTCCTGACTTTC. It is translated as CASFVGVSGANVLTF.

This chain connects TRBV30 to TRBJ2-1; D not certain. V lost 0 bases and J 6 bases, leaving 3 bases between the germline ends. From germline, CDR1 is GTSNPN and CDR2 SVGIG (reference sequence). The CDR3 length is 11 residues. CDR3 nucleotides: TGTGCCTGGAGTGTAAGCAATGAGCAGTTCTTC. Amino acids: CAWSVSNEQFF. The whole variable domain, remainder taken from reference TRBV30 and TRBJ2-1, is SQTIHQWPATLVQPVGSPLSLECTVEGTSNPNLYWYRQAAGRGLQLLFYSVGIGQISSEVPQNLSASRPQDRQFILSSKKLLLSDSGFYLCAWSVSNEQFFGPGTRLTVL.

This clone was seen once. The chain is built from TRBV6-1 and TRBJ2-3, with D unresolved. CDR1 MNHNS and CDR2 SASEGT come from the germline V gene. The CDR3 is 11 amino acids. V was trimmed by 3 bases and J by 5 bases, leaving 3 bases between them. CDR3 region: CASSDLDTQYF. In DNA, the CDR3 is TGTGCCAGCAGTGACTTAGATACGCAGTATTTT.

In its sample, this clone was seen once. The CDR3 sequence is CASSPFNNEQFF. CDR3 nucleotide sequence: TGTGCCAGCAGCCCTTTCAACAATGAGCAGTTCTTC. The rearrangement uses TRBV9 and TRBJ2-1; no reliable D call. The CDR3 consists of 12 residues. CDR1 is SGDLS, CDR2 YYNGEE, per germline. The V and J ends lost 4 bases and 5 bases respectively, with 7 bases between them.

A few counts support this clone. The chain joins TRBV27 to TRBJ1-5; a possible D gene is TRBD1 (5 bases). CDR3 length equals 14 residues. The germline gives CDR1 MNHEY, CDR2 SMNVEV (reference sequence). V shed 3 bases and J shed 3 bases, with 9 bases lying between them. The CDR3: CASSFGTANQPQHF. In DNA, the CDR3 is TGTGCCAGCAGTTTCGGGACGGCCAATCAGCCCCAGCATTTT.

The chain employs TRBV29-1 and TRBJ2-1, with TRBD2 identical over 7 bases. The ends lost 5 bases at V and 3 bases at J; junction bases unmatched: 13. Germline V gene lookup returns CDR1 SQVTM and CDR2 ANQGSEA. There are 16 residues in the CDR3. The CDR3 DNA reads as TGCAGCGTTTCTGGGGGGGGAGGGAGAAACTACAATGAGCAGTTCTTC. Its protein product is CSVSGGGGRNYNEQFF.

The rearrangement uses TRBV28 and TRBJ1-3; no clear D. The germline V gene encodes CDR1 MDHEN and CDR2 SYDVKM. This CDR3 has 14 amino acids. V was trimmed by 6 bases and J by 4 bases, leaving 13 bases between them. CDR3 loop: CASSPDWSGNTIYF. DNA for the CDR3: TGTGCCAGCAGCCCCGATTGGAGCGGAAACACCATATATTTT.

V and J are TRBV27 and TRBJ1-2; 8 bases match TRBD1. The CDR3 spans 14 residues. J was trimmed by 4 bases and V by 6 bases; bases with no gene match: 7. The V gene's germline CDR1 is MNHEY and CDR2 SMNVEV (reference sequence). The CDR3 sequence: CASSRGQGVYGYTF. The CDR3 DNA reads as TGTGCCAGCAGCCGAGGACAGGGCGTCTATGGCTACACCTTC.

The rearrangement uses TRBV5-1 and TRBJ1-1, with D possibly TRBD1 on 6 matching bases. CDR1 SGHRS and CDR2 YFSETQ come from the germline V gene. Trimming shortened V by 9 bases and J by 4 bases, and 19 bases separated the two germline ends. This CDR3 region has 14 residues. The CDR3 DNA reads TGCGCCACCACGGTGGGGGGCGGGGGCACTGAAGCTTTCTTT. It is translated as CATTVGGGGTEAFF.

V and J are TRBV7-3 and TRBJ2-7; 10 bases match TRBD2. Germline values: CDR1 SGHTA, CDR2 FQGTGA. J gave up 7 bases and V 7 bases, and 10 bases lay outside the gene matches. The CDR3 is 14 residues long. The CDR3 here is CASTRDELAGEQYF. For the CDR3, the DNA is TGTGCCAGCACCCGGGACGAACTAGCGGGGGAGCAGTACTTC.

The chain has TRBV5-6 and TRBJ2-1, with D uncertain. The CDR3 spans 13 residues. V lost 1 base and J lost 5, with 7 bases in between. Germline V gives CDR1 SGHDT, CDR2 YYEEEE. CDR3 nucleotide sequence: TGTGCCAGCAGCTTGAGTTACGACAATGAGCAGTTCTTC. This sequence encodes CASSLSYDNEQFF.

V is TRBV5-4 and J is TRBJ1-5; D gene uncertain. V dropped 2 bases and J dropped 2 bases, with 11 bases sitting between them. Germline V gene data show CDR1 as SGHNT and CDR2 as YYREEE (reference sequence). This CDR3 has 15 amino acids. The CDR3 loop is CASSFGGLGNQPQHF. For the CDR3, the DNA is TGTGCCAGCAGCTTTGGTGGGTTGGGCAATCAGCCCCAGCATTTT.

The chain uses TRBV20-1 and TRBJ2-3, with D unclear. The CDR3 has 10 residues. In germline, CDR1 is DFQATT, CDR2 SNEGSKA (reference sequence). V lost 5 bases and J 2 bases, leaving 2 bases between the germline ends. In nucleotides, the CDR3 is TGCAGTGCTTACACAGATACGCAGTATTTT. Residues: CSAYTDTQYF.

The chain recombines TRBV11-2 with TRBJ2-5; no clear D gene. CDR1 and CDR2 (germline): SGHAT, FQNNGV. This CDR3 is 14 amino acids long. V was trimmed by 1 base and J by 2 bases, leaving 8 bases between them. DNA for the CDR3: TGTGCCAGCAGCTTAGCGCCACTACAAGAGACCCAGTACTTC. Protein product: CASSLAPLQETQYF.

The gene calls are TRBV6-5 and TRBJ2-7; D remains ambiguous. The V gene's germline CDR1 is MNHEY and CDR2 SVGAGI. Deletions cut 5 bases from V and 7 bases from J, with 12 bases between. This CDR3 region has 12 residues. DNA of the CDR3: TGTGCCAGCAGTCCCGAGACTGGAGAGCAGTACTTC. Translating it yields CASSPETGEQYF.

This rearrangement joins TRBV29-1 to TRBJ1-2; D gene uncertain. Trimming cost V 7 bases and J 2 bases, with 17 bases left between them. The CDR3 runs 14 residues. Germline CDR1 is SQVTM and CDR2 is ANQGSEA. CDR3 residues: CSARVDRGNYGYTF. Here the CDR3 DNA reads TGCAGCGCCCGAGTGGACCGAGGCAACTATGGCTACACCTTC.

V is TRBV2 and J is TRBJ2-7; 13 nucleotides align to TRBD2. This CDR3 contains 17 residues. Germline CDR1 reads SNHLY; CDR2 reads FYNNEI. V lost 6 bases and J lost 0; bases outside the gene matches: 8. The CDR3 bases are TGTGCCAGCAGCCCAATGGGACTAGCGGGGTACTCCTACGAGCAGTACTTC. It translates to CASSPMGLAGYSYEQYF. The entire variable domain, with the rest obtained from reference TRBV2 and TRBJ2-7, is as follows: EPEVTQTPSHQVTQMGQEVILRCVPISNHLYFYWYRQILGQKVEFLVSFYNNEISEKSEIFDDQFSVERPDGSNFTLKIRSTKLEDSAMYFCASSPMGLAGYSYEQYFGPGTRLTVT.

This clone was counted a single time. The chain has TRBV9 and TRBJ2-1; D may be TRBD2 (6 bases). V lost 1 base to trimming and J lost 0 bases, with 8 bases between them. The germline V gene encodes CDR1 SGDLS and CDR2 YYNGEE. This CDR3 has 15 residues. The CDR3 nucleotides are TGTGCCAGCAGCGTACGGGGGTTCTCCTACAATGAGCAGTTCTTC. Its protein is CASSVRGFSYNEQFF.

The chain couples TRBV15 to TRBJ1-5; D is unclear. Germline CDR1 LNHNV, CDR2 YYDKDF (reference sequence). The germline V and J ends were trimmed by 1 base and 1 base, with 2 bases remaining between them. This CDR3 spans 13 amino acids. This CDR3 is CATSRVSNQPQHF. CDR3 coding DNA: TGTGCCACCAGCAGAGTGAGCAATCAGCCCCAGCATTTT.

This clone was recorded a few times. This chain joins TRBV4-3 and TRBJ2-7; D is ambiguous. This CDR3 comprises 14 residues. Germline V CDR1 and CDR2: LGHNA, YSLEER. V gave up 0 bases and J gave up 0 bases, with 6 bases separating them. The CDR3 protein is CASSQEAASYEQYF. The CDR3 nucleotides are TGCGCCAGCAGCCAAGAGGCTGCCTCCTACGAGCAGTACTTC.

The CDR3 DNA reads as TGTGCCAGAGGCTCGGGGAGGGGCCGTTACACTGAAGCTTTCTTT. Translating it yields CARGSGRGRYTEAFF. The genes are TRBV5-3 and TRBJ1-1, with a tentative D call TRBD1 (5 bases). TRBV5-3 is assigned to the ORF class and has an uncertain function. V lost 7 bases and J lost 3, with 19 bases in between. The CDR3 is 15 residues long.

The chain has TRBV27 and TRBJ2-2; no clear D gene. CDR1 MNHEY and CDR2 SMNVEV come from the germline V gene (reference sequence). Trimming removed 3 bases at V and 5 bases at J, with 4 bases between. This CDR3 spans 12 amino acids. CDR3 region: CASSFGTGELFF. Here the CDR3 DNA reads TGTGCCAGCAGTTTCGGGACCGGGGAGCTGTTTTTT.

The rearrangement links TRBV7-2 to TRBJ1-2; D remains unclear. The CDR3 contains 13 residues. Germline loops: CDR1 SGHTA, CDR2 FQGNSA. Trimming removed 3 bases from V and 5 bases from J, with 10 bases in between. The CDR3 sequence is CASSFNTGYGYTF. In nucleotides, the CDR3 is TGTGCCAGCAGCTTTAACACCGGATATGGCTACACCTTC.

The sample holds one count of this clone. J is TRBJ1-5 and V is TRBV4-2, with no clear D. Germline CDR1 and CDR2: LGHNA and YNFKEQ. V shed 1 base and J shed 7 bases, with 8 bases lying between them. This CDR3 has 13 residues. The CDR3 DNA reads TGTGCCAGCAGCCAAGTCCCCGCGCAGCCCCAGCATTTT. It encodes CASSQVPAQPQHF.

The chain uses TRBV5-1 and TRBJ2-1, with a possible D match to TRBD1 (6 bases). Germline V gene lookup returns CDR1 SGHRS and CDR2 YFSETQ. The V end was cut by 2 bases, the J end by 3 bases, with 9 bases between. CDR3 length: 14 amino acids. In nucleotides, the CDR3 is TGCGCCAGCAGCTTAACAGGGTTCTACAATGAGCAGTTCTTC. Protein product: CASSLTGFYNEQFF.

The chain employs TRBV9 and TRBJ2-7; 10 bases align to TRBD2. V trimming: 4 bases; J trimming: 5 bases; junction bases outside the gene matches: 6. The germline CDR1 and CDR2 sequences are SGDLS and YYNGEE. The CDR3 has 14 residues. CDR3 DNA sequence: TGTGCCAGCAGCCCAAGGACTAGCGGAGACGAGCAGTACTTC. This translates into CASSPRTSGDEQYF. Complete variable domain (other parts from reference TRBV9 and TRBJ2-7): DSGVTQTPKHLITATGQRVTLRCSPRSGDLSVYWYQQSLDQGLQFLIQYYNGEERAKGNILERFSAQQFPDLHSELNLSSLELGDSALYFCASSPRTSGDEQYFGPGTRLTVT.